This T cell receptor (beta chain) originates from a study of metastatic and nonmetastatic thyroid tumors. Study-wide background: Malignant thyroid and benign thyroid patients provided blood and tumor or nodule tissue whose repertoires were compared. Overall study results and limits: For both blood and tumor, malignant thyroid tumors reportedly showed significantly higher TCR beta diversity than benign nodules did.

As processed by the authors: Built for papillary thyroid cancer, a distant-metastasis classifier drew on CDR3 differences across clinicopathological groups. TCRdb reprocessed the PCR reads via MiXCR. TCRdb's processing, not the authors', yielded these V and J calls. The sample lists 15,000 or so clones, around 3.9% occurring once. This clone was detected a few times. The antigen is not known. No patient had received any treatment before thyroid surgery. Sequencing used tumor tissue. This receptor was obtained from a female donor with papillary thyroid cancer or a benign thyroid nodule (not recorded which). Some clones in this sample may be carry-over from other donors' samples.

The DNA of the CDR3 is TGCGCCAGCAGCTTAGATGAGAGCCGGTGGTCCTACAATGAGCAGTTCTTC. Its protein is CASSLDESRWSYNEQFF. The V call is TRBV5-1, the J call TRBJ2-1; D unresolved. V was shortened by 2 bases and J by 1 base, with 16 bases between the two germline ends. Germline V CDR1 and CDR2: SGHRS, YFSETQ. CDR3 length equals 17 residues.